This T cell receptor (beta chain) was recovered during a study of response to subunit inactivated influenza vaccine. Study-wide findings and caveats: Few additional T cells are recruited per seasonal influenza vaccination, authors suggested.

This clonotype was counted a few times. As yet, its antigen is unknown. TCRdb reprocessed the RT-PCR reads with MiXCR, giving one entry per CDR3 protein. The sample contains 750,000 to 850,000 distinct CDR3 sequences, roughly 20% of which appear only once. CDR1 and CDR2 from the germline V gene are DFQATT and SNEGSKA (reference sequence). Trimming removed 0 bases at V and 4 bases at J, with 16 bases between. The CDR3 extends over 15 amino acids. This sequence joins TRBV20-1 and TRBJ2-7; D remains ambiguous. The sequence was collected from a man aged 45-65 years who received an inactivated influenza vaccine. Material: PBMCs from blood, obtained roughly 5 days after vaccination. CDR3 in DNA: TGCAGTGCTAGAGATCCTCCTGTGAGGCTGTACGAGCAGTACTTC. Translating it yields CSARDPPVRLYEQYF.